What follows is one T cell receptor beta chain and its context. Its target is not known. This specimen belongs to a study of early T cells in non-severe SARS-CoV-2 infection. Study overall: The input, bulk RNA from unsorted whole blood, was sequenced, and chains were unpaired.

Germline assignment: CDR1 MDHEN and CDR2 SYDVKM. CDR3 length: 15 residues. V was pared by 2 bases and J by 7 bases, with 7 bases of the junction left unmatched. Study findings and constraints: Database matching using VDJdb favored anti-spike CD8 responses, with private and CD4 specificities left missing.

Unique molecular identifiers were attached to individual cDNA molecules. Each CDR3 protein gets one entry after TCRdb re-called the 5' RACE reads with MiXCR. The repertoire has 40,000 to 45,000 distinct CDR3 sequences, approximately 5.9% of them found once; the top ten carry more than 7%. This specimen was whole blood, taken at baseline. The sequence was obtained from an adult who was a healthcare worker with PCR-confirmed SARS-CoV-2 infection or an uninfected control (not recorded which). The chain is built from TRBV28 and TRBJ1-5, with 8 bases identical to TRBD1. The CDR3 sequence is CASSLTGTGRQPQHF. The DNA for the CDR3 is TGTGCCAGCAGTTTAACCGGGACAGGCCGCCAGCCCCAGCATTTT.